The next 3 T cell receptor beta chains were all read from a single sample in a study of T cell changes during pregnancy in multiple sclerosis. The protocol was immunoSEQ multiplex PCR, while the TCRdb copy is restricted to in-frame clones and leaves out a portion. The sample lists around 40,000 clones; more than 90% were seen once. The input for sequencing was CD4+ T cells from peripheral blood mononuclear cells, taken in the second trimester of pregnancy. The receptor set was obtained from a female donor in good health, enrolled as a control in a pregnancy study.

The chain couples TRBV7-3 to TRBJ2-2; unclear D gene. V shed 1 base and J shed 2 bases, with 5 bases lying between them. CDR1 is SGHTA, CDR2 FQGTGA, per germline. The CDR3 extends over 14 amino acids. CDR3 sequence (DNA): TGTGCCAGCAGCTTAATCCATAACACCGGGGAGCTGTTTTTT. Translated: CASSLIHNTGELFF.

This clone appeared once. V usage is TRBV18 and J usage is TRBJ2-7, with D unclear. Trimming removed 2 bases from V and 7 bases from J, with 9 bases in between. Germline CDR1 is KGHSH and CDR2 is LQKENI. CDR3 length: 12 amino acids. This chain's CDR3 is CASSPYEREQYF. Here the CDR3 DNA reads TGTGCCAGCTCACCATACGAGAGAGAGCAGTACTTC.

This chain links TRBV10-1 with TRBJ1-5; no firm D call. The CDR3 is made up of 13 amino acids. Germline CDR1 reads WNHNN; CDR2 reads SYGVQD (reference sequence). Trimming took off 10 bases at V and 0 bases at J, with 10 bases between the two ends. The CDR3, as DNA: TGCGCCAACCGGGAATCTAGCAATCAGCCCCAGCATTTT. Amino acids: CANRESSNQPQHF.